This T cell receptor (beta chain) was found in a study of control samples from healthy donors and cancer patients. In germline, CDR1 is SGHKS, CDR2 YYEKEE (reference sequence). V gave up 3 bases and J gave up 4 bases; unmatched junction bases: 10. CDR3 length equals 15 residues. Here immunoSEQ multiplex PCR was the method, and the copy in TCRdb shows in-frame clones only, minus some. The repertoire has approximately 71,000 clones, roughly 89% of them found once; the top ten carry around 19%. The clonotype comes from a man in his fifties or sixties with lung cancer. Sequencing was carried out using PBMCs. The chain links TRBV5-5 to TRBJ2-7, with TRBD1 identical over 7 bases. In DNA form, the CDR3 reads TGTGCCAGCAGCTCAACAGGGGCTGGATGGTACGAGCAGTACGTC. This encodes CASSSTGAGWYEQYV.